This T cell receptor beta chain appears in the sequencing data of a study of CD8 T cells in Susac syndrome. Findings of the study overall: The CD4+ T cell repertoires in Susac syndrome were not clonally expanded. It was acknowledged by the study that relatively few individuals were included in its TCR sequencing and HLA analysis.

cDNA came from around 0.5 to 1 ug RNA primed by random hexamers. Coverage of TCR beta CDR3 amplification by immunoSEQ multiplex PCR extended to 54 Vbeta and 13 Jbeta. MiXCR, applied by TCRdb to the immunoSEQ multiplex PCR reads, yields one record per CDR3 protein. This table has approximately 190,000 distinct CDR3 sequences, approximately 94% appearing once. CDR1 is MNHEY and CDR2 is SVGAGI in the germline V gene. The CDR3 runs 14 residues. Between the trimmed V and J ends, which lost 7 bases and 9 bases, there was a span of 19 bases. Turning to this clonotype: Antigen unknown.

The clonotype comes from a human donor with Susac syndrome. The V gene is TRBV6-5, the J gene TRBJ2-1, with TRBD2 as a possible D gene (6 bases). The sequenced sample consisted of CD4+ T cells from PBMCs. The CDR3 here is CASKGLTARGEQFF. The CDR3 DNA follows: TGTGCCAGCAAAGGACTAACCGCCCGAGGTGAGCAGTTCTTC.